Below, 14 T cell receptor beta chains from the same sample are listed, as sequenced in a study of regulatory T cells in long-lasting Graves disease. Combining iRepertoire HTBI primers with Arm-PCR of CDR3 regions, the authors built TCR beta libraries. TCRdb ran MiXCR on the multiplex PCR reads and lists one entry per CDR3 protein. The sample lists about 220,000 distinct CDR3 sequences, roughly 19% seen once, with about 10% in the top ten. As to time point: newly diagnosed GD, antithyroid drugs for less than 3 months. After RNA was extracted from PBMCs, the TCR library was made from it. This same sample was also taken into another study, of T cells in Graves' hyperthyroidism and ophthalmopathy.

Material: peripheral blood mononuclear cells (PBMCs), obtained at new diagnosis, from a patient treated with antithyroid drugs. These receptors were collected from a woman aged 30 to 39 with Graves disease.

This clonotype has at least ten counts. Here the CDR3 DNA reads TGTGCCAGCAGCGATTTTAACCCCCTATCTACCATATATTTT. The encoded protein is CASSDFNPLSTIYF. The chain has TRBV11-2 and TRBJ1-3; D unresolved. V dropped 5 bases and J dropped 10 bases, with 18 bases sitting between them. From germline, CDR1 is SGHAT and CDR2 FQNNGV. The CDR3 is made up of 14 amino acids. The whole variable domain, remainder taken from reference TRBV11-2 and TRBJ1-3, is EAGVAQSPRYKIIEKRQSVAFWCNPISGHATLYWYQQILGQGPKLLIQFQNNGVVDDSQLPKDRFSAERLKGVDSTLKIQPAKLEDSAVYLCASSDFNPLSTIYFGEGSWLTVV.

The chain is built from TRBV10-3 and TRBJ2-5, with D perhaps TRBD2 (6 bases). The CDR3 extends over 15 amino acids. CDR1 is ENHRY and CDR2 is SYGVKD in the germline V gene. Trimming pared 4 bases from V and 0 bases from J, leaving 12 bases between. CDR3 sequence: CAISGRQRDQETQYF. In nucleotides, the CDR3 is TGTGCCATCAGTGGTCGGCAGCGGGACCAAGAGACCCAGTACTTC.

This clonotype occurred many times. The chain carries TRBV19 and TRBJ1-1; D ambiguous. Trimming pared 6 bases from V and 0 bases from J, leaving 8 bases between. The germline CDR1 and CDR2 sequences are LNHDA and SQIVND (reference sequence). This CDR3 region has 13 residues. The CDR3 region has the DNA TGTGCCAGTAGCTTAAATCTGAACACTGAAGCTTTCTTT. It is translated as CASSLNLNTEAFF.

Many counts were recorded for this clonotype. This chain uses TRBV30 with TRBJ1-1; no reliable D call. Germline lookup yields CDR1 GTSNPN and CDR2 SVGIG (reference sequence). V was shortened by 2 bases and J by 0 bases, with 7 bases between the two germline ends. CDR3 length equals 13 residues. The DNA of the CDR3 is TGTGCCTGGAGTCGTATTATGAACACTGAAGCTTTCTTT. This sequence encodes CAWSRIMNTEAFF.

This clonotype was detected ten times or more. The gene calls are TRBV19 and TRBJ1-1, with TRBD1 identical over 9 bases. The CDR3 sequence is 18 residues long. CDR1 and CDR2 from the germline V gene are LNHDA and SQIVND (reference sequence). With 5 bases clipped from V and 0 bases from J, the junction kept 13 bases outside the gene matches. CDR3 sequence (DNA): TGTGCCAGTAGTCCGGGGCGGGACAGGGCGTCGATGAACACTGAAGCTTTCTTT. Its translation: CASSPGRDRASMNTEAFF.

This clonotype was seen many times. The chain has TRBV20-1 and TRBJ1-1; 8 bases map to TRBD1. Losses at the gene ends were 2 bases for V and 1 base for J; bases not matched to a gene: 6. Germline V gives CDR1 DFQATT, CDR2 SNEGSKA (reference sequence). The CDR3 extends over 15 amino acids. CDR3 in amino acids: CSARSSGGPNTEAFF. In DNA form, the CDR3 reads TGCAGTGCTAGATCCTCAGGGGGCCCGAACACTGAAGCTTTCTTT.

This clonotype was counted many times. The CDR3 loop reads CASGLVLGPKPGEQYF. The CDR3 DNA follows: TGTGCTAGTGGTTTGGTACTAGGACCCAAGCCGGGCGAGCAGTACTTC. V gene TRBV12-5 combines with J gene TRBJ2-7, with D maybe TRBD2 (5 bases). The germline CDR1 and CDR2 sequences are LGHNT and FRNRAP. The CDR3 loop spans 16 amino acids. Between the trimmed V and J ends, which lost 0 bases and 6 bases, there was a span of 18 bases. Full variable domain (missing parts from reference TRBV12-5 and TRBJ2-7): DARVTQTPRHKVTEMGQEVTMRCQPILGHNTVFWYRQTMMQGLELLAYFRNRAPLDDSGMPKDRFSAEMPDATLATLKIQPSEPRDSAVYFCASGLVLGPKPGEQYFGPGTRLTVT.

This clonotype was detected a few times. A much more abundant neighbour one base away suggests this may be a read error. The chain is built from TRBV28 and TRBJ2-7; D ambiguous. Germline V lookup: CDR1 MDHEN, CDR2 SYDVKM. This CDR3 has 15 amino acids. The CDR3 loop is CASGFVGIVSYEQYF. CDR3 nucleotides: TGTGCCAGCGGTTTCGTTGGGATTGTCTCCTACGAGCAGTACTTC.

This clonotype has only a few counts. At one end the junction does not follow the germline gene, possibly because of a read error. CDR3 sequence: CASSQDADPGVNTEAFF. CDR3 coding DNA: TGCGCCAGCAGCCAAGACGCAGACCCGGGGGTGAACACTGAAGCTTTCTTT. This chain joins TRBV11-1 and TRBJ1-1; D might be TRBD1 (5 bases). The CDR3 runs to 17 residues. Germline V gives CDR1 SGHAT, CDR2 FQDESV (reference sequence).

This clonotype was seen at least ten times. The CDR3 sequence is CASSAGTSHYEQYF. The DNA for the CDR3 is TGTGCCAGCAGTGCGGGGACGAGCCACTACGAGCAGTACTTC. V usage is TRBV2 and J usage is TRBJ2-7, with D perhaps matching TRBD1 or TRBD2 (5 bases each). V lost 4 bases and J 3 bases, leaving 13 bases between the germline ends. The CDR3 sequence is 14 residues long. CDR1 and CDR2 from the germline V gene are SNHLY and FYNNEI.

This clonotype has ten or more counts. The gene calls are TRBV11-2 and TRBJ2-6, with unresolved D. Trimming cost V 4 bases and J 0 bases, with 13 bases left between them. This CDR3 contains 17 residues. CDR1 and CDR2 (germline): SGHAT, FQNNGV. The CDR3 bases are TGTGCCAGCAGCTCCGACCTTAGGGTCTCTGGGGCCAACGTCCTGACTTTC. It is translated as CASSSDLRVSGANVLTF.

This clonotype was seen repeatedly, ten times or more. The rearrangement joins TRBV7-2 to TRBJ2-5; 11 positions agree with TRBD2. With 0 bases clipped from V and 1 base from J, the junction kept 4 bases outside the gene matches. Germline loops: CDR1 SGHTA, CDR2 FQGNSA. The CDR3 length is 17 residues. CDR3 DNA sequence: TGTGCCAGCAGCTTAGCCTTCCTAGCGGGAGGCCAAGAGACCCAGTACTTC. This gives the protein CASSLAFLAGGQETQYF.

This clonotype was detected ten times or more. The V gene is TRBV19, the J gene TRBJ2-6, with D tentatively TRBD1 (6 bases). Germline CDR1 and CDR2: LNHDA and SQIVND (reference sequence). This CDR3 region has 15 residues. The V end was cut by 1 base, the J end by 9 bases, with 13 bases between. CDR3 amino acids: CASSIVLQGSNVLTF. The CDR3 DNA reads TGTGCCAGTAGTATAGTCCTCCAGGGGAGCAACGTCCTGACTTTC.

In this sample, this clonotype turned up many times. This chain joins TRBV9 and TRBJ2-5, with D perhaps TRBD1 (6 bases). V was shortened by 4 bases and J by 2 bases, with 15 bases between the two germline ends. The CDR3 runs to 15 residues. Per germline, CDR1 SGDLS and CDR2 YYNGEE. CDR3 coding DNA: TGTGCCAGCAGCCCGCCTCAAGGGGGACAAGAGACCCAGTACTTC. This gives the protein CASSPPQGGQETQYF.